The clone carrying this TCR beta chain turned up a few times. Its antigen remains unknown. Time point given: newly diagnosed GD, antithyroid drugs for less than 3 months. The TCR library was prepared using RNA isolated from PBMCs. This specimen comes from a study of regulatory T cells in long-lasting Graves disease. Study-level points and caveats: Those with persistent Graves' had less TCR diversity than newly diagnosed patients.

Library construction for TCR beta used iRepertoire HTBI primers and Arm-PCR of CDR3 regions. TCRdb passed the multiplex PCR reads through MiXCR, listing each CDR3 protein once. Of 450,000 to 600,000 distinct CDR3 sequences listed, about 16% were seen once; the top ten hold over 9%. The germline V gene has CDR1 SGHTA and CDR2 FQGNSA. Trimming removed 5 bases at V and 2 bases at J, with 15 bases between. The length of the CDR3 is 16 residues. A further study also used this sample, focusing on T cells in Graves' hyperthyroidism and ophthalmopathy.

This sequence was found in a man aged 35 to 55 with Graves disease. The chain joins TRBV7-2 to TRBJ2-2, with D unclear. Sample: peripheral blood mononuclear cells (PBMCs), taken at new diagnosis, from a patient treated with antithyroid drugs. The CDR3 DNA reads TGTGCCAGCAGCCCGAGGTCCAGCGTTAACACCGGGGAGCTGTTTTTT. Its translation is CASSPRSSVNTGELFF.